This TCR beta chain was captured by sequencing in a study of blood T cell repertoires in COVID-19. Study-wide context: Sites across the United States, Italy and Spain contributed samples from acute and convalescent COVID-19.

Clones were read by immunoSEQ multiplex PCR, and TCRdb kept only the in-frame ones, dropping some. The repertoire holds around 230,000 clones, 70% to 90% seen once, with 4.5% to 5.5% in the top ten. A Seattle source enrolled patients during active infection and followed them longitudinally. The source is a man aged 50-59 years with COVID-19, enrolled during active disease. Material for sequencing was peripheral blood.

DNA of the CDR3: TGTGCCAGCAGTCTAGGGACAGGTTCTACCTACGAGCAGTACTTC. Its protein product is CASSLGTGSTYEQYF. The chain joins TRBV6-2 or TRBV6-3 to TRBJ2-7, with 8 positions matching TRBD1. Germline lookup yields CDR1 MNHEY and CDR2 SVGEGT. The V segment lost 5 bases and the J segment 2 bases; nucleotides outside the gene matches: 8. The CDR3 has 15 residues.